This T cell receptor (beta chain) emerged from a study of CD8+CD57+ T cells in acquired aplastic anemia (dated by TCRdb to between 2017 and 2018). Regarding the research as a whole: Extracted DNA from sorted CD4+ and CD8+ cells averaged around 2.9 ug, ranging from about 0.17 to 27.4 ug. CD8+CD57+ expansion was defined as a frequency above the mean frequency observed in healthy subjects. The study at large found these results: Although some 28 CD8+ CDR3 sequences were shared by patients and controls, these sequences appeared highly expressed in patients and within the immunodominant clones of patients. No significant difference in CD8+ Simpson's diversity was found between patients and healthy controls (P=0.060).

Genomic DNA was used as template for profiling of TCR beta VDJ combinations and CDR3 sequences. TCR repertoire sequencing was run on an Illumina HiSeq 2000. The paper's processing steps were these. Repertoires were assessed using TRBV/TRBJ rearrangement plots, CDR3 size and DJ length profiles, and Simpson's diversity index. The immunodominant clone was defined as the most abundant DNA sequence in deep sequencing data. CDR3 amino acid sequences were checked for sharing across subjects and were also compared against the VDJdb database and published repertoires. The public reads were quality trimmed at Q25 with fastp and then assembled into clones with MiXCR by TCRdb, keeping productive beta chains. Rows are unified per CDR3 protein, each entry keeping the most common DNA and genes. TCRdb's processing, not the study's, gives the V and J calls here. A total of some 170,000 distinct CDR3 sequences appear in this sample, under 55% of them only once. The ten top clones hold around 1% of the sample.

Flow cytometry had shown CD8+CD57+ cell expansion in the patients selected for sequencing. Every patient had severe acquired aplastic anemia, diagnosed using the International Study of Aplastic Anemia and Agranulocytosis and Camitta criteria. No patient had received any therapy when blood was sampled. In this study, sorted CD4+ and CD8+ T cells from the blood of healthy subjects and of severe aplastic anemia patients had their TCR repertoires deep-sequenced. In the USA, patient enrollment took place under clinicaltrials.gov protocols 00001620, 01623167, 00001397, 00071045, 00081523 and 00961064. Ficoll-Paque density gradient centrifugation was used to isolate peripheral blood mononuclear cells. Before DNA was extracted, CD4+ and CD8+ T cells were sorted using either FACS or magnetic beads. CDR1 SGHRS and CDR2 YFSETQ were looked up in the germline V gene. The CDR3 spans 13 residues, from the cysteine through the phenylalanine. CDR3 DNA is the only sequence kept; it has 39 bases, read in frame from the first base.

This clonotype was picked up many times. This receptor's antigen is unknown. At one end, the junction sequence differs from germline, possibly due to a read error. The chain is encoded by TRBV5-1 joined to TRBJ2-7; no D gene call is confident. This clonotype was obtained from a human donor with aplastic anemia. The sample was sorted CD4+, CD8+, or CD8+CD57+ T cells (not recorded which) from PBMCs. This receptor carries the CDR3 CASSLTPRVSQHF. The nucleotides read TGCGCCAGCAGCTTGACCCCCCGGGTTAGCCAACACTTC.